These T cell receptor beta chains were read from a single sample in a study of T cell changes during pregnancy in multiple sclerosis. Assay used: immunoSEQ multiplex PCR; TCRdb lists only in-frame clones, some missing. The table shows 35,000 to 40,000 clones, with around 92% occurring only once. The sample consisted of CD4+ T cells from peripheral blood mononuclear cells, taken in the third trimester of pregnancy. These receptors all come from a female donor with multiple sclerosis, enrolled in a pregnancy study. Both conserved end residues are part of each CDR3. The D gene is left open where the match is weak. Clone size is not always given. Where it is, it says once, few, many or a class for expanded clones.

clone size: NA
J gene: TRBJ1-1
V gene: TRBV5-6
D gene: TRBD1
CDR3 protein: CASSETGGTEAFF
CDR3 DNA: TGTGCCAGCAGCGAGACAGGGGGGACTGAAGCTTTCTTT

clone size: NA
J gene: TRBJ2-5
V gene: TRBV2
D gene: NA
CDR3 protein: CASSGGQGAETQYF
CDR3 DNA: TGTGCCAGCAGTGGGGGGCAGGGCGCCGAGACCCAGTACTTC

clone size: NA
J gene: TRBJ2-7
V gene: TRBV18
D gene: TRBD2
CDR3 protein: CASSPASGRPTGEQYF
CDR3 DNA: TGTGCCAGCTCACCCGCTAGCGGGAGGCCTACGGGGGAGCAGTACTTC

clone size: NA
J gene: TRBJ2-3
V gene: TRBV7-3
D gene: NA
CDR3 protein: CASSLKGGGLTDTQYF
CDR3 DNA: TGTGCCAGCAGCTTAAAGGGGGGAGGGCTCACAGATACGCAGTATTTT

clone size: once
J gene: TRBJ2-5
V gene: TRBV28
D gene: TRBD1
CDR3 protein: CASSTSPGQGVEETQYF
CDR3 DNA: TGTGCCAGCAGTACCTCACCGGGACAGGGGGTGGAAGAGACCCAGTACTTC

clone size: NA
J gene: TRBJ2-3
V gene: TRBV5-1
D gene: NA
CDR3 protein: CASSLGAPGADTQYF
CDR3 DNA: TGCGCCAGCAGCTTGGGAGCCCCGGGGGCAGATACGCAGTATTTT

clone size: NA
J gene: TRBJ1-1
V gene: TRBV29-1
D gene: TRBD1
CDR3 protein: CSVRQGARTEAFF
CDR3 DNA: TGCAGCGTGCGACAGGGGGCGCGAACTGAAGCTTTCTTT

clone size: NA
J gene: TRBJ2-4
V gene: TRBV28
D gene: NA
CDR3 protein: CASRGGTGAINIQYF
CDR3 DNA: TGTGCCAGCAGGGGGGGTACAGGGGCTATAAACATTCAGTACTTC

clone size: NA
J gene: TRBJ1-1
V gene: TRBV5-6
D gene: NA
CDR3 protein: CASSLRIGVYTEAFF
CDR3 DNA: TGTGCCAGCAGCTTGAGAATAGGGGTTTACACTGAAGCTTTCTTT

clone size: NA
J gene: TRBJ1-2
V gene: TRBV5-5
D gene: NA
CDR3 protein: CASSLDTTGDGYTF
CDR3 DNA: TGTGCCAGCAGCTTGGATACCACGGGGGATGGCTACACCTTC

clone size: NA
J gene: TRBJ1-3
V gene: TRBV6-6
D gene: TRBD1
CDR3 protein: CASSYGDRDGNTIYF
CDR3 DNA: TGTGCCAGCAGTTACGGGGACAGGGATGGAAACACCATATATTTT

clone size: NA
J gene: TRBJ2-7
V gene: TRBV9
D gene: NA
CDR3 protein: CASSVSGLGVYEQYF
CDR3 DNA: TGTGCCAGCAGCGTAAGCGGACTCGGGGTCTACGAGCAGTACTTC

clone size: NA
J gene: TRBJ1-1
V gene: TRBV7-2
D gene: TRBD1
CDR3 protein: CASSFQGAKNTEAFF
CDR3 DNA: TGTGCCAGCAGCTTCCAGGGGGCAAAGAACACTGAAGCTTTCTTT

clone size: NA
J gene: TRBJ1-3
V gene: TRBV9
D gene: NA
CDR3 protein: CASRMTMGGNTIYF
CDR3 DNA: TGTGCCAGCAGGATGACCATGGGCGGAAACACCATATATTTT

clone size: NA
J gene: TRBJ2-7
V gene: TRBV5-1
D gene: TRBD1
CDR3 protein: CASSPPSTGDEQYF
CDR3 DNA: TGCGCCAGCAGCCCCCCTTCGACAGGGGACGAGCAGTACTTC

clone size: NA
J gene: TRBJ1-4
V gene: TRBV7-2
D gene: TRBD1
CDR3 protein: CASSSQQGAGEKLFF
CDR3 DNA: TGTGCCAGCAGCTCTCAACAGGGGGCAGGTGAAAAACTGTTTTTT

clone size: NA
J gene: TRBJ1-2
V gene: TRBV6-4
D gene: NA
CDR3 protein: CASSDSTIGGYTF
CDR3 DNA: TGTGCCAGCAGTGACTCGACAATAGGTGGCTACACCTTC

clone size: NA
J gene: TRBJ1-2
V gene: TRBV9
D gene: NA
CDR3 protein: CASSVDSEGGYGYTF
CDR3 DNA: TGTGCCAGCAGCGTAGATAGTGAAGGAGGATATGGCTACACCTTC

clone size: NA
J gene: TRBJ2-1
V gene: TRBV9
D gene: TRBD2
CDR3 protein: CASSVVSSGTEQFF
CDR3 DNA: TGTGCCAGCAGCGTAGTTTCTAGCGGGACTGAGCAGTTCTTC

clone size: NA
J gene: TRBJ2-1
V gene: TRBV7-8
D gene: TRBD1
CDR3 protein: CASSLGWGQGFYEQFF
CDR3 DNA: TGTGCCAGCAGCTTAGGTTGGGGACAGGGTTTTTATGAGCAGTTCTTC

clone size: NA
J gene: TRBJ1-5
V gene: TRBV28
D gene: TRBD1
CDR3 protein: CASSTGQGDQPQHF
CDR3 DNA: TGTGCCAGCAGTACCGGACAGGGGGATCAGCCCCAGCATTTT

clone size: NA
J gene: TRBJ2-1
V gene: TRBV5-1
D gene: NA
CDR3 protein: CASSFRVEQFF
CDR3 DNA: TGCGCCAGCAGCTTTCGGGTTGAGCAGTTCTTC

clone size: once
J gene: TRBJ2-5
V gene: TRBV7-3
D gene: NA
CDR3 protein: CASNLGPGETQYF
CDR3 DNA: TGTGCCAGCAACCTCGGCCCGGGGGAGACCCAGTACTTC

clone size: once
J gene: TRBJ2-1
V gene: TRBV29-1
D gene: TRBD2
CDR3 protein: CSVVRLAGGNEQFF
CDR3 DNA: TGCAGCGTTGTTCGGCTAGCGGGAGGCAATGAGCAGTTCTTC

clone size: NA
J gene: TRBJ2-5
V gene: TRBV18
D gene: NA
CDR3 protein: CASSPSYGVQETQYF
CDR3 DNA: TGTGCCAGCTCACCATCTTACGGAGTACAAGAGACCCAGTACTTC

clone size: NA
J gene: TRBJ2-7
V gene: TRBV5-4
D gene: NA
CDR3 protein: CASSLDGRLYEQYF
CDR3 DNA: TGTGCCAGCAGCTTGGACGGCAGACTCTACGAGCAGTACTTC

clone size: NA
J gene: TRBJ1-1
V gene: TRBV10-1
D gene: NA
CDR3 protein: CASSESSGVTEAFF
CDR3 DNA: TGCGCCAGCAGTGAGTCTTCGGGGGTCACTGAAGCTTTCTTT

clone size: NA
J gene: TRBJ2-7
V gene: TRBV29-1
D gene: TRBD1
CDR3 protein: CSVERQGYEQYF
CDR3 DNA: TGCAGCGTTGAACGACAGGGCTACGAGCAGTACTTC

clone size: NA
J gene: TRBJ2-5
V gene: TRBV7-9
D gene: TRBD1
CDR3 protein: CASSFLSYRGETQYF
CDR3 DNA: TGTGCCAGCAGCTTTCTATCTTACAGGGGAGAGACCCAGTACTTC

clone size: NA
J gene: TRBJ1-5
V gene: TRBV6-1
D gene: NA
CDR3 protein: CASDVGGANQPQHF
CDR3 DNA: TGTGCCAGCGACGTAGGGGGGGCTAATCAGCCCCAGCATTTT

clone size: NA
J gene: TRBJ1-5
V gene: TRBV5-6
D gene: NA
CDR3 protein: CASSLSFETGISQPQHF
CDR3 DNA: TGTGCCAGCAGCTTGAGTTTTGAGACAGGAATTTCTCAGCCCCAGCATTTT

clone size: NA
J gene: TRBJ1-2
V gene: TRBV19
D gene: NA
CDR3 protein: CASSIRPKDTVGYTF
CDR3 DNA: TGTGCCAGTAGTATACGTCCAAAAGATACAGTTGGCTACACCTTC

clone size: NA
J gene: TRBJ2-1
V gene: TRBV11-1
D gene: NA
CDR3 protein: CASSLGGDNEQFF
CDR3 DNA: TGTGCCAGCAGCTTAGGGGGAGACAATGAGCAGTTCTTC

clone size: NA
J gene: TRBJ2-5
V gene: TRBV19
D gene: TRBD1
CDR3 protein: CASSILGGGETQYF
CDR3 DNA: TGTGCCAGTAGTATATTAGGGGGCGGAGAGACCCAGTACTTC

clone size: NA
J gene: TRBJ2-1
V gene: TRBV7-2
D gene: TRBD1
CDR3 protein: CASSLWDSNEQFF
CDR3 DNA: TGTGCCAGCAGCTTATGGGACAGCAATGAGCAGTTCTTC

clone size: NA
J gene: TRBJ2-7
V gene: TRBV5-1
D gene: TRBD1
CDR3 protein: CASSEDRDSHEQYF
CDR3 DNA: TGCGCCAGCAGCGAAGACAGGGATTCCCACGAGCAGTACTTC

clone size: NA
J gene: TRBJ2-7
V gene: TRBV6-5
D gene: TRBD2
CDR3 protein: CASSLAGGPDYEQYF
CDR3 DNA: TGTGCCAGCAGTTTAGCGGGAGGGCCCGACTACGAGCAGTACTTC

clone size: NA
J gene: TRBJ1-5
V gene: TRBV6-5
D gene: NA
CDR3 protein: CASQARGGAPKHF
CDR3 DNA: TGTGCCAGCCAAGCGCGGGGGGGGGCTCCTAAGCATTTT

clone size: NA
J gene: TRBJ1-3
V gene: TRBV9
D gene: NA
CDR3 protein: CASSVENILIRNTIYF
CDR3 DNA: TGTGCCAGCAGCGTAGAGAACATCTTGATTCGAAACACCATATATTTT

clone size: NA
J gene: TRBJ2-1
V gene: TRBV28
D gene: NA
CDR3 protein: CASSSGTHNEQFF
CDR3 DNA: TGTGCCAGCAGTAGCGGGACACACAATGAGCAGTTCTTC

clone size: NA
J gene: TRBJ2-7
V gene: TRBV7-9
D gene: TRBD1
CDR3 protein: CASSLRSGTGDLGEQYF
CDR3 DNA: TGTGCCAGCAGCTTAAGGTCTGGGACAGGGGACCTGGGTGAGCAGTACTTC

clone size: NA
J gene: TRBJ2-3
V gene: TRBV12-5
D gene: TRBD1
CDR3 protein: CASGLTGDRTDTQYF
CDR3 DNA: TGTGCTAGTGGTTTGACAGGGGACCGCACAGATACGCAGTATTTT

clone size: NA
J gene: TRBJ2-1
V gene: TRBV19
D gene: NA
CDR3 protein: CASRTPGLTYNEQFF
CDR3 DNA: TGTGCCAGTAGAACCCCGGGTCTCACCTACAATGAGCAGTTCTTC